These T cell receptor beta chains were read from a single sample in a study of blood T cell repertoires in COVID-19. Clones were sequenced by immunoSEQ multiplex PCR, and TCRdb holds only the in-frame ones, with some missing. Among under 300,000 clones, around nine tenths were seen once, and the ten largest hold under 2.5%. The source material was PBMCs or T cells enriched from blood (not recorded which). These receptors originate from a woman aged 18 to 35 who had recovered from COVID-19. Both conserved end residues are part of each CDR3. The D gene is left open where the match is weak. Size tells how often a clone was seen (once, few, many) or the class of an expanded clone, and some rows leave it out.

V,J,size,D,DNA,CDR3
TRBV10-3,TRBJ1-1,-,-,TGTGCCATCGCCACGGGTGACGAAGCTTTCTTT,CAIATGDEAFF
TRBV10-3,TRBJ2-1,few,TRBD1,TGTGCCATCAGCGACACAGGGGCCCCTCTCTACAATGAGCAGTTCTTC,CAISDTGAPLYNEQFF
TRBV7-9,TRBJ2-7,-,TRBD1,TGTGCCAGCAGCGAAAGCAGGGGGCTAGGGTCCTACGAGCAGTACTTC,CASSESRGLGSYEQYF
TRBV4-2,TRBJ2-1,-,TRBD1,TGTGCCAGCAGCCAAGGGTTTCCGGGACAGGTATACAATGAGCAGTTCTTC,CASSQGFPGQVYNEQFF
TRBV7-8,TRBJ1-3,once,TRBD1,TGTGCCAGCCGAGAACAGGGGACCCTGACTGGAAACACCATATATTTT,CASREQGTLTGNTIYF
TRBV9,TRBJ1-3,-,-,TGTGCCAGCAGCGTAGCATCTGGGGGCTTTGGAAACACCATATATTTT,CASSVASGGFGNTIYF
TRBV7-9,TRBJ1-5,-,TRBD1,TGTGCCAGCAGCGGGGGACAGTTCGGTAAGGGACGGAATCAGCCCCAGCATTTT,CASSGGQFGKGRNQPQHF
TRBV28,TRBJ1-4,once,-,TGTGCCACCCGACAGAATGAAAAACTGTTTTTT,CATRQNEKLFF
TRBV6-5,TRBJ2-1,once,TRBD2,TGTGCCAGCAGCCTAGGACTAGCGGGGGGAGATGAGCAGTTCTTC,CASSLGLAGGDEQFF
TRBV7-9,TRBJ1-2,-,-,TGTGCCAGCAGCCGGTACTATGGCTACACCTTC,CASSRYYGYTF
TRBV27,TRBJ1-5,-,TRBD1,TGTGCCAGCAGTTTAGGCTCGGGACAGGGGGTTCAGCCCCAGCATTTT,CASSLGSGQGVQPQHF
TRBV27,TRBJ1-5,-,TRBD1,TGTGCCAGCAGTCCTCAACAGGGGGCGAGTCAGCCCCAGCATTTT,CASSPQQGASQPQHF
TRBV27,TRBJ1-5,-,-,TGTGCCAGCAGTAACGCGGGGGGCAATCAGCCCCAGCATTTT,CASSNAGGNQPQHF
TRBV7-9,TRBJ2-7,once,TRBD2,TGTGCCAGCAGCCCGGGGACTAGCTTGTCGGGCGAGCAGTACTTC,CASSPGTSLSGEQYF
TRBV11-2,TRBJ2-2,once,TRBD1,TGTGCCAGCAGCGGACCCGGGACAGATAACACCGGGGAGCTGTTTTTT,CASSGPGTDNTGELFF
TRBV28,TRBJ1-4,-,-,TGTGCCAGCACCCTTGGAGGGGCAACTAATGAAAAACTGTTTTTT,CASTLGGATNEKLFF
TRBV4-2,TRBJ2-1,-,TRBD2,TGTGCCAGCAGGCGGGGGGGCCCATACTACAATGAGCAGTTCTTC,CASRRGGPYYNEQFF
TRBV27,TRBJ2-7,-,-,TGTGCCAGCAGAGGGGGATTCTCCTACGAGCAGTACTTC,CASRGGFSYEQYF
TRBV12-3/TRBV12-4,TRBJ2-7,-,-,TGTGCCAGCACCGATATCGGCTACGAGCAGTACTTC,CASTDIGYEQYF
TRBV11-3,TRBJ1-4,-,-,TGTGCCAGCAGCTTATATTCAAGCCGAAAACTGTTTTTT,CASSLYSSRKLFF
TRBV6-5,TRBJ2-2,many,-,TGTGCCAGCAGTCCCCTGGCGGTCCCCGGGGAGCTGTTTTTT,CASSPLAVPGELFF
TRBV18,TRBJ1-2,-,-,TGTGCCAGCTCACCGGATCTTACAGGAGGCTACACCTTC,CASSPDLTGGYTF
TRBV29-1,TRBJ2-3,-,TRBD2,TGCAGCGTCCGAGTCGGGACTAGCGGGAGTGATACGCAGTATTTT,CSVRVGTSGSDTQYF
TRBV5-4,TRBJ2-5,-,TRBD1,TGTGCCAGCAGCCTGCAGGGGGCCCAAGAGACCCAGTACTTC,CASSLQGAQETQYF
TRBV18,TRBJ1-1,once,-,TGTGCCAGCTCACAACAGGGAAAGAACACTGAAGCTTTCTTT,CASSQQGKNTEAFF
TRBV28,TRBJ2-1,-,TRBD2,TGTGCCAGCAGTTTTATACTAGCGGGAGTGAATGAGCAGTTCTTC,CASSFILAGVNEQFF
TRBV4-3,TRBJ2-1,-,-,TGCGCCAGCAGCCAAGGGGATTCTCGCGCGGGGGAGCAGTTCTTC,CASSQGDSRAGEQFF
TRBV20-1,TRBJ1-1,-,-,TGCAGTGCTAGTTTTTATCAGGGAAGCACTGAAGCTTTCTTT,CSASFYQGSTEAFF
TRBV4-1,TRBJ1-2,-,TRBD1,TGCGCCAGCAGCCACCCCGGACAGGACTATGGCTACACCTTC,CASSHPGQDYGYTF
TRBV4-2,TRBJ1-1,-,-,TGTGCCAGCAGCCAAAGTCCCTTAACAGATGGGAACACTGAAGCTTTCTTT,CASSQSPLTDGNTEAFF
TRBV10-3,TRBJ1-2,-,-,TGTGCCATCACGGCGCAGGGGTATGGCTACACCTTC,CAITAQGYGYTF
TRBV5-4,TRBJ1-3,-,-,TGTGCCAGCAGCTTTTTTGGCCGGGGGTCTGGAAACACCATATATTTT,CASSFFGRGSGNTIYF
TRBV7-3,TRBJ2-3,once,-,TGTGCCAGCAGCTTAAATCCGGGGTACACAGATACGCAGTATTTT,CASSLNPGYTDTQYF
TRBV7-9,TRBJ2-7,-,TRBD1,TGTGCCAGCAGCCAGGGGACAGCCTACTCCTACGAGCAGTACTTC,CASSQGTAYSYEQYF
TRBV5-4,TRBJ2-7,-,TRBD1,TGTGCCAGCAGCTACGGGACAGCGACCTTCGAGCAGTACTTC,CASSYGTATFEQYF
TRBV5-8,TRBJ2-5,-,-,TGTGCCAGCAGCCCCAGAGAGACCCAGTACTTC,CASSPRETQYF
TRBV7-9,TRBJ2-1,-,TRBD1,TGTGCCAGCAGCTCCCACAGGGGGGTGGTGGATGAGCAGTTCTTC,CASSSHRGVVDEQFF
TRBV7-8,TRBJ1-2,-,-,TGTGCCAGCAGCATAAACTGGGGCCAGGGGTATGGCTACACCTTC,CASSINWGQGYGYTF
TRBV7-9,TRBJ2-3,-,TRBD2,TGTGCCAGCAGCTACCAGAGACTAGCGGGAGGGAGGTACACAGATACGCAGTATTTT,CASSYQRLAGGRYTDTQYF
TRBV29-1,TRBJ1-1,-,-,TGCAGCGTGGTCACAGGGTTGGAAGCTTTCTTT,CSVVTGLEAFF
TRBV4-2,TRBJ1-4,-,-,TGTGCCAGCAGCCGTACTGGGGCAGGTGAAAAACTGTTTTTT,CASSRTGAGEKLFF
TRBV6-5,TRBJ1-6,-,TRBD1,TGTGCCAGCAGCGACAGGGGGCGGGATAATTCACCCCTCCACTTT,CASSDRGRDNSPLHF
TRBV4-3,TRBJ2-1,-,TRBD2,TGCGCCAGCAGCCAAGAAGGACTAGGTTACAATGAGCAGTTCTTC,CASSQEGLGYNEQFF
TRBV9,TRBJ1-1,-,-,TGTGCCAGCAGCGCCCCATCCGGGGAAATGAACACTGAAGCTTTCTTT,CASSAPSGEMNTEAFF
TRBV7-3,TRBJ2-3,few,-,TGTGCCAGCAGCTCCCAGGGGACAGATACGCAGTATTTT,CASSSQGTDTQYF
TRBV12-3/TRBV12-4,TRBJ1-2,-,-,TGTGCCAGCAGAAACACAGGGAACTATGGCTACACCTTC,CASRNTGNYGYTF
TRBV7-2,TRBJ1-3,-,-,TGTGCCAGCAGCTTAGGGTCAGGGCTCTCTGGAAACACCATATATTTT,CASSLGSGLSGNTIYF
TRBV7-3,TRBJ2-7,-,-,TGTGCCAGCAGCCTAGATGGTCCGGCCTACGAGCAGTACTTC,CASSLDGPAYEQYF